This T cell receptor (beta chain) was retrieved from a study of blood T cell repertoires in COVID-19. Study details: Sample material is recorded as cDNA or gDNA derived from T cells, B-cell-depleted T cells, or PBMCs.

The CDR3 loop spans 14 amino acids. Looked up from germline, CDR1 is MRHNA and CDR2 is SNTAGT. V dropped 3 bases and J dropped 5 bases, with 11 bases sitting between them. Some clones are missing from TCRdb's copy, which holds only in-frame ones; the method was immunoSEQ multiplex PCR. The table lists 70,000 to 80,000 clones, approximately 89% of them singletons. The count of this clone is one. V gene TRBV6-4 combines with J gene TRBJ2-1; D may be TRBD2 (6 bases). The specimen was peripheral blood. The sequence was collected from a human donor in a cohort sampled during active COVID-19. DNA for the CDR3: TGTGCCAGCAGTGAAATAGCGGCCCACAATGAGCAGTTCTTC. Translated: CASSEIAAHNEQFF.